This entry lists 10 T cell receptor beta chains sequenced from one sample in a study of a mutant IDH1 vaccine in newly diagnosed glioma. Here immunoSEQ multiplex PCR was the method, and the copy in TCRdb shows in-frame clones only, minus some. Of about 63,000 clones detected, 80% to 90% appear once; the ten largest clones hold roughly 4.4%. The time point was: baseline, week 1 (first vaccination visit). Treatment noted: pre-vaccination baseline after standard-of-care therapy. The sample was peripheral blood mononuclear cells (PBMCs), taken from a glioma patient treated with radiotherapy, temozolomide or both. These receptors were taken from a woman aged 18-29 years with glioma. Some clones in this sample may be carry-over from other donors' samples.

This chain uses TRBV6-1 with TRBJ1-1; D is perhaps TRBD1 (6 bases). Looked up from germline, CDR1 is MNHNS and CDR2 is SASEGT. The CDR3 has 14 residues. Trimming pared 6 bases from V and 4 bases from J, leaving 15 bases between. This chain's CDR3 is CASRIQGLGTEAFF. The CDR3 DNA sequence: TGTGCCAGCAGGATCCAGGGGCTTGGCACTGAAGCTTTCTTT.

This clone has just one count. The J gene is TRBJ1-2, the V gene TRBV6-5, with D possibly TRBD1 on 6 matching bases. The CDR3 has 14 residues. The ends were cut back, 5 bases at V and 5 bases at J, with 15 bases in the middle. Per germline, CDR1 MNHEY and CDR2 SVGAGI. The CDR3 DNA reads TGTGCCAGCAGTCTACACCGGGACACGTATGGCTACACCTTC. Its protein is CASSLHRDTYGYTF.

As concerns this clone: A read error may account for a junction end that differs from germline. The chain uses TRBV6-5 and TRBJ2-5, with D tentatively TRBD1 (6 bases). Germline assignment: CDR1 MNHEY and CDR2 SVGAGI. This CDR3 is built from 15 residues. The CDR3 DNA follows: TGTGCCAGCAGTTTCCTGACAGGACGTCAAGTGACCCAGTACTTC. Translating gives CASSFLTGRQVTQYF.

V and J are TRBV29-1 and TRBJ1-1; D is unclear. Germline V gives CDR1 SQVTM, CDR2 ANQGSEA. The CDR3 length is 13 residues. With 4 bases removed from V and 0 bases from J, the gap between germline ends came to 9 bases. CDR3 residues: CSVVEQMNTEAFF. Written as DNA, the CDR3 is TGCAGCGTTGTGGAACAGATGAACACTGAAGCTTTCTTT.

The CDR3 spells CASSIVVTSGYTF. In nucleotides, the CDR3 is TGTGCCAGTAGTATAGTTGTGACGAGCGGCTACACCTTC. The chain couples TRBV19 to TRBJ1-2; D call uncertain. CDR3 length: 13 residues. From germline, CDR1 is LNHDA and CDR2 SQIVND (reference sequence). V lost 1 base, J lost 8 bases, and 11 bases lay in between.

The chain links TRBV6-5 to TRBJ1-5; the D gene is possibly TRBD1 (5 bases). Germline V gene sequence: CDR1 MNHEY, CDR2 SVGAGI. Trimming stripped 0 bases from V and 6 bases from J, with 9 bases between. The CDR3 consists of 14 residues. The chain's CDR3 is CASSYSQGRQPQHF. For the CDR3, the DNA is TGTGCCAGCAGTTACTCGCAGGGCCGTCAGCCCCAGCATTTT.

The chain combines TRBV27 with TRBJ1-2; D unresolved. The ends were cut back, 1 base at V and 0 bases at J, with 12 bases in the middle. The CDR3 loop spans 16 amino acids. Germline values: CDR1 MNHEY, CDR2 SMNVEV (reference sequence). This chain's CDR3 is CASSLLRGYTNYGYTF. The CDR3 coding sequence is TGTGCCAGCAGTTTATTGCGGGGATATACTAACTATGGCTACACCTTC.

The chain carries TRBV27 and TRBJ2-7; D is unresolved. The CDR3 covers 11 residues. V shed 9 bases and J shed 2 bases, with 8 bases lying between them. Germline V gene sequence: CDR1 MNHEY, CDR2 SMNVEV (reference sequence). CDR3 in amino acids: CASMGTYEQYF. CDR3 coding DNA: TGTGCCAGTATGGGGACCTACGAGCAGTACTTC.

The V gene is TRBV9, the J gene TRBJ2-1, with 9 bases lining up with TRBD1. This CDR3 is built from 17 residues. Trimming cost V 3 bases and J 1 base; bases outside gene matches: 8. The germline gives CDR1 SGDLS, CDR2 YYNGEE. The CDR3 protein is CASSEQGATRSYNEQFF. Here the CDR3 DNA reads TGTGCCAGCAGCGAACAGGGGGCAACACGTTCCTACAATGAGCAGTTCTTC.

This clone came up once. The chain recombines TRBV2 with TRBJ1-4; D gene ambiguous. The CDR3 runs 14 residues. The V gene's germline CDR1 is SNHLY and CDR2 FYNNEI. V shed 6 bases and J shed 0 bases, with 8 bases lying between them. The CDR3 bases are TGTGCCAGCAGGTGGGATGCAACTAATGAAAAACTGTTTTTT. Amino acids: CASRWDATNEKLFF.